These 15 T cell receptor beta chains came from one sample sequenced in a study of T cell repertoires in aging, cancer and after chemotherapy. Rearranged V-D-J TRB sequences were amplified with a mixed TRB-A/B primer pool. MiXCR, applied by TCRdb to the multiplex PCR reads, yields one record per CDR3 protein. The table has thousands of distinct CDR3 sequences, around two fifths seen once. TCR beta rearrangements were amplified from peripheral blood genomic DNA. Sequenced input: blood. Receptors originate from a human donor in good health.

CDR3 region: CASSSSRGWGSGANVLTF. CDR3 in DNA: TGCGCCAGCAGCTCATCACGGGGGTGGGGGTCTGGGGCCAACGTCCTGACTTTC. This chain connects TRBV4-3 to TRBJ2-6; D is possibly TRBD2 (6 bases). V was shortened by 5 bases and J by 1 base, with 18 bases between the two germline ends. This CDR3 contains 18 residues. Germline lookup yields CDR1 LGHNA and CDR2 YSLEER.

This clonotype was seen more than once but under ten times. J is TRBJ2-2 and V is TRBV5-4; a weak D match, TRBD1 (5 bases). The CDR3 extends over 14 amino acids. Per germline, CDR1 SGHNT and CDR2 YYREEE (reference sequence). With 2 bases removed from V and 1 base from J, the gap between germline ends came to 6 bases. CDR3 sequence reads: CASSFGQNTGELFF. For the CDR3, the DNA is TGTGCCAGCAGCTTCGGACAGAACACCGGGGAGCTGTTTTTT.

Of note for this clonotype: One end of the junction does not line up with germline, which may come from a read error. The gene calls are TRBV6-4 and TRBJ1-2; a weak D match, TRBD1 (5 bases). Germline CDR1 is MRHNA and CDR2 is SNTAGT. The CDR3 is 13 amino acids. This CDR3 is CASKGSGGKGCTF. DNA of the CDR3: TGTGCCAGCAAGGGGAGCGGGGGAAAAGGCTGCACCTTC.

This clonotype was counted a few times. This chain joins TRBV19 and TRBJ1-1; tentatively, D is TRBD1 (5 bases). Germline CDR1 and CDR2: LNHDA and SQIVND (reference sequence). The CDR3 consists of 15 residues. Trimming cost V 7 bases and J 1 base, with 16 bases left between them. The CDR3 loop reads CASIPSSGGNTEAFF. In DNA form, the CDR3 reads TGTGCCAGTATTCCCTCAAGCGGGGGGAACACTGAAGCTTTCTTT.

The V and J genes are TRBV29-1 and TRBJ2-6, with D unresolved. The CDR3 consists of 12 residues. Germline V lookup: CDR1 SQVTM, CDR2 ANQGSEA. Trimming removed 6 bases from V and 6 bases from J, with 9 bases in between. CDR3 protein: CSVGSKANVLTF. Written as DNA, the CDR3 is TGCAGCGTGGGCTCTAAGGCCAACGTCCTGACTTTC.

The chain carries TRBV7-9 and TRBJ2-3; weak D call: TRBD1 (6 bases). V lost 1 base and J lost 1, with 9 bases in between. From germline, CDR1 is SEHNR and CDR2 FQNEAQ (reference sequence). This CDR3 is 15 amino acids long. The CDR3 region has the DNA TGTGCCAGCAGCTTAGGGGGGCTCGGCACAGATACGCAGTATTTT. This gives the protein CASSLGGLGTDTQYF.

A word on this clonotype: A clone one base away is much larger, so this may be a read error. The J gene is TRBJ2-7, the V gene TRBV19; TRBD2 matches at 9 bases. The germline V gene encodes CDR1 LNHDA and CDR2 SQIVND (reference sequence). Germline trimming cut 4 bases from V and 6 bases from J; bases unmatched to any gene: 7. This CDR3 is 14 amino acids long. CDR3 amino acids: CASSNLAGWPEQYF. The CDR3, as DNA: TGTGCCAGTAGTAATCTAGCGGGATGGCCCGAGCAGTACTTC.

This clonotype appeared a few times. The chain is built from TRBV19 and TRBJ1-4; the D is unclear. The germline V and J ends were trimmed by 10 bases and 2 bases, with 14 bases remaining between them. CDR3 length equals 14 residues. Germline CDR1 LNHDA, CDR2 SQIVND (reference sequence). The CDR3 spells CATSERTTNEKLFF. In DNA, the CDR3 is TGTGCCACCTCAGAGAGGACGACTAATGAAAAACTGTTTTTT.

Turning to this clonotype: One end of the junction varies from germline; a read error may be responsible. The chain joins TRBV5-4 to TRBJ2-2; 16 bases are a match to TRBD2. Germline V gene sequence: CDR1 SGHNT, CDR2 YYREEE (reference sequence). The CDR3 is made up of 19 amino acids. The CDR3 DNA reads as TGCGCCAGCAGCCGACCGGGACTAGCGGGGGGGCGTATCACCGGGGAGCTGTTTTTT. This translates into CASSRPGLAGGRITGELFF.

The V gene is TRBV6-1, the J gene TRBJ2-6, with D unclear. Germline CDR1 and CDR2: MNHNS and SASEGT. V dropped 4 bases and J dropped 0 bases, with 13 bases sitting between them. There are 17 residues in the CDR3. The DNA for the CDR3 is TGTGCCAGCAGTGGAAGGGTTGTTAGCTCTGGGGCCAACGTCCTGACTTTC. This translates into CASSGRVVSSGANVLTF.

The chain combines TRBV5-1 with TRBJ2-7; D is unclear. The V gene's germline CDR1 is SGHRS and CDR2 YFSETQ. The CDR3 has 14 amino acids. V lost 3 bases, J lost 0 bases, and 10 bases lay in between. CDR3 coding DNA: TGCGCCAGCAGCTCGTCAGGTAGCTCCTACGAGCAGTACTTC. Translated, it gives CASSSSGSSYEQYF. The full variable domain, with the rest looked up from reference TRBV5-1 and TRBJ2-7, is KAGVTQTPRYLIKTRGQQVTLSCSPISGHRSVSWYQQTPGQGLQFLFEYFSETQRNKGNFPGRFSGRQFSNSRSEMNVSTLELGDSALYLCASSSSGSSYEQYFGPGTRLTVT.

There are a few counts of this clonotype. This chain joins TRBV19 and TRBJ2-7, with D possibly being TRBD2 (7 bases). The CDR3 sequence is 14 residues long. Germline assignment: CDR1 LNHDA and CDR2 SQIVND (reference sequence). Trimming removed 2 bases from V and 7 bases from J, with 15 bases in between. CDR3 in amino acids: CASSISGGQGEQYF. In DNA, the CDR3 is TGTGCCAGTAGTATATCCGGGGGGCAGGGAGAGCAGTACTTC.

V and J are TRBV6-6 and TRBJ2-3; the D gene is possibly TRBD2 (5 bases). Trimming left V 6 bases short and J 0 bases short, with 10 bases between. Per the germline V gene, CDR1 is MNHNY and CDR2 is SVGAGI (reference sequence). The CDR3 spans 14 residues. The CDR3 reads CASRPEGSTDTQYF. The DNA for the CDR3 is TGTGCCAGCAGACCCGAGGGAAGCACAGATACGCAGTATTTT.

This clonotype was seen just once. The chain uses TRBV18 and TRBJ1-5, with 7 positions matching TRBD1. V was clipped by 3 bases and J by 4 bases; unmatched bases: 6. The germline V gene encodes CDR1 KGHSH and CDR2 LQKENI. This CDR3 is 15 amino acids long. CDR3 nucleotides: TGTGCCAGCTCACCCCCAGGGGGGCTAAATCAGCCCCAGCATTTT. It yields the protein CASSPPGGLNQPQHF.

This clonotype was seen a handful of times. The V call is TRBV6-2 or TRBV6-3, the J call TRBJ2-1; D gene uncertain. The CDR3 is 15 amino acids. With 5 bases removed from V and 4 bases from J, the gap between germline ends came to 15 bases. Germline V CDR1 and CDR2: MNHEY, SVGEGT. The CDR3 nucleotides read TGTGCCAGCAGTCGGGCCTTGATGGTATACAATGAGCAGTTCTTC. This encodes CASSRALMVYNEQFF.